One and the same sample provided the 28 T cell receptor beta chains below, sequenced in a study of cytomegalovirus exposure and HLA in healthy donors (dated by TCRdb to about 2017). Libraries were constructed by the immunoSEQ multiplex PCR assay. For the multiplex PCR, a mixture combining 60 forward primers for TCR Vbeta segments and 13 reverse primers for TCR Jbeta segments was used. This is the immuneACCESS table as TCRdb keeps it, with only in-frame sequences that have V and J called. A part of the clones is gone; compared with another copy, unresolved V genes explain less than half, and the rest is unexplained. This sample comprises some 180,000 clones, roughly 90% of them detected only once. The ten most abundant clones make up roughly 0.24% of the sample. The sequenced sample was PBMCs. The receptor set was obtained from a girl under two years old in good health and CMV-seronegative.

This chain joins TRBV6-6 and TRBJ2-3; the D gene is possibly TRBD2 (5 bases). Trimming pared 10 bases from V and 5 bases from J, leaving 13 bases between. CDR3 size: 12 residues. Per the germline V gene, CDR1 is MNHNY and CDR2 is SVGAGI (reference sequence). The CDR3, as DNA: TGTGCCACCAAAAGAGGGTTAGATACGCAGTATTTT. Its translation: CATKRGLDTQYF.

The gene calls are TRBV29-1 and TRBJ1-1, with D tentatively TRBD1 (6 bases). The V gene lost 1 base and the J gene lost 1 base, with 7 bases spanning the gap. Germline CDR1 reads SQVTM; CDR2 reads ANQGSEA. This CDR3 spans 13 amino acids. DNA of the CDR3: TGCAGCGTTGAAGGACAGGCGAACACTGAAGCTTTCTTT. Translating it yields CSVEGQANTEAFF. Full variable domain (missing parts from reference TRBV29-1 and TRBJ1-1): SAVISQKPSRDICQRGTSLTIQCQVDSQVTMMFWYRQQPGQSLTLIATANQGSEATYESGFVIDKFPISRPNLTFSTLTVSNMSPEDSSIYLCSVEGQANTEAFFGQGTRLTVV.

The gene calls are TRBV7-6 and TRBJ2-3; 9 nucleotides match TRBD1. CDR1 and CDR2 (germline): SGHVS, FNYEAQ. CDR3 length: 15 residues. V gave up 3 bases and J gave up 3 bases; unmatched junction bases: 4. CDR3 protein: CASSLDRGRTDTQYF. DNA for the CDR3: TGTGCCAGCAGCTTGGACAGGGGTAGGACAGATACGCAGTATTTT.

The rearrangement joins TRBV19 to TRBJ2-1, with 7 bases fitting TRBD1. CDR1 is LNHDA and CDR2 is SQIVND in the germline V gene (reference sequence). The CDR3 runs to 16 residues. Trimming at V came to 1 base and at J to 9 bases, leaving 12 bases not matched to a gene. The CDR3 loop is CASSIGYRGVLGEQFF. The CDR3 bases are TGTGCCAGTAGTATAGGTTACAGGGGAGTTTTGGGTGAGCAGTTCTTC. The full variable domain, rest sourced from reference TRBV19 and TRBJ2-1, is DGGITQSPKYLFRKEGQNVTLSCEQNLNHDAMYWYRQDPGQGLRLIYYSQIVNDFQKGDIAEGYSVSREKKESFPLTVTSAQKNPTAFYLCASSIGYRGVLGEQFFGPGTRLTVL.

The sample holds one count of this clone. The CDR3 is CASSRLGGTSNEQFF. DNA of the CDR3: TGTGCCAGCAGCCGGCTAGGGGGCACAAGCAATGAGCAGTTCTTC. The chain joins TRBV25-1 to TRBJ2-1; 7 bases are a match to TRBD1. Germline loops: CDR1 MGHDK, CDR2 SYGVNS. V was clipped by 6 bases and J by 6 bases; unmatched bases: 11. The CDR3 contains 15 residues.

The chain is built from TRBV7-2 and TRBJ2-1, with 11 nucleotides matching TRBD2. The length of the CDR3 is 17 residues. The V and J ends lost 3 bases and 7 bases, in that order; junction bases with no gene match: 11. The germline gives CDR1 SGHTA, CDR2 FQGNSA. This CDR3 is CASSFGFSGRVGNEQFF. DNA of the CDR3: TGTGCCAGCAGCTTCGGGTTTAGCGGGAGGGTTGGAAATGAGCAGTTCTTC.

The sample holds one count of this clone. The CDR3: CASSQAGTGKGNSPLHF. The CDR3 DNA reads TGTGCCAGCAGCCAAGCCGGGACAGGTAAGGGGAATTCACCCCTCCACTTT. V usage is TRBV14 and J usage is TRBJ1-6; TRBD1 matches 8 bases. J lost 7 bases, V lost 1 base, and 9 bases had no gene match. The germline V gene has CDR1 SGHDN and CDR2 FVKESK. The CDR3 covers 17 residues.

This clone was observed a single time. The V call is TRBV2, the J call TRBJ2-5, with 7 bases matching TRBD2. The V gene end was trimmed by 3 bases and the J gene end by 2 bases; junction bases not matched to a gene: 6. Germline V lookup: CDR1 SNHLY, CDR2 FYNNEI. The CDR3 loop spans 15 amino acids. The DNA for the CDR3 is TGTGCCAGCAGTGAGGGGGGGTACAGTCAAGAGACCCAGTACTTC. Translation gives CASSEGGYSQETQYF.

This clone was found a few times. V is TRBV27 and J is TRBJ2-7; 10 positions match TRBD1. The CDR3 extends over 15 amino acids. J was trimmed by 2 bases and V by 0 bases; bases with no gene match: 1. Germline V gives CDR1 MNHEY, CDR2 SMNVEV (reference sequence). The CDR3 region has the DNA TGTGCCAGCAGTTTATCGACAGGGGGCGCCTACGAGCAGTACTTC. Amino acids: CASSLSTGGAYEQYF.

This clone was counted a single time. The V gene is TRBV2, the J gene TRBJ2-3, with D perhaps matching TRBD2 (5 bases). The germline gives CDR1 SNHLY, CDR2 FYNNEI. V dropped 6 bases and J dropped 6 bases, with 16 bases sitting between them. This CDR3 spans 14 amino acids. CDR3 amino acids: CASSPYEDWDTQYF. CDR3 coding DNA: TGTGCCAGCAGCCCCTACGAGGACTGGGATACGCAGTATTTT.

This chain links TRBV7-9 with TRBJ2-2, with 9 bases matching TRBD1. Germline V gives CDR1 SEHNR, CDR2 FQNEAQ (reference sequence). V shed 5 bases, J shed 7 bases, and the junction held 8 bases outside the gene matches. This CDR3 spans 15 amino acids. Written as DNA, the CDR3 is TGTGCCAGCAGCAGCCGGGACAGGGAAGTCGGGGAGCTGTTTTTT. Translated, it gives CASSSRDREVGELFF.

The DNA of the CDR3 is TGTGCCAGCTCACGTGGCGGGAGCTCCTACGAGCAGTACTTC. Amino acid sequence: CASSRGGSSYEQYF. This rearrangement joins TRBV18 to TRBJ2-7; TRBD2 agrees at 7 bases. The CDR3 runs to 14 residues. CDR1 and CDR2 from the germline V gene are KGHSH and LQKENI. V dropped 4 bases and J dropped 0; count of bases not matched to a gene: 3. Variable domain in full (rest from reference TRBV18 and TRBJ2-7): NAGVMQNPRHLVRRRGQEARLRCSPMKGHSHVYWYRQLPEEGLKFMVYLQKENIIDESGMPKERFSAEFPKEGPSILRIQQVVRGDSAAYFCASSRGGSSYEQYFGPGTRLTVT.

The chain has TRBV19 and TRBJ1-5, with D maybe TRBD1 (6 bases). Per germline, CDR1 LNHDA and CDR2 SQIVND (reference sequence). Trimming cost V 7 bases and J 2 bases, with 15 bases left between them. This CDR3 region has 15 residues. CDR3: CASTNKQGRNQPQHF. CDR3 coding DNA: TGTGCCAGTACCAATAAACAGGGCCGCAATCAGCCCCAGCATTTT.

Only one count was recorded for this clone. CDR3 sequence: CASSLARAGSSYEQYF. Here the CDR3 DNA reads TGTGCCAGCAGCTTAGCGCGGGCGGGTAGCTCCTACGAGCAGTACTTC. The V call is TRBV7-8, the J call TRBJ2-7, with D perhaps matching TRBD2 (5 bases). There are 16 residues in the CDR3. V shed 0 bases and J shed 0 bases, with 12 bases lying between them. CDR1 and CDR2 (germline): SGHVS, FQNEAQ.

The chain employs TRBV5-8 and TRBJ2-1, with TRBD2 matching over 8 bases. The germline V gene encodes CDR1 SGHTS and CDR2 YDEGEE. V was clipped by 3 bases and J by 3 bases; unmatched bases: 14. CDR3 size: 18 residues. CDR3 region: CASSSPSWRTSGYNEQFF. The CDR3, as DNA: TGTGCCAGCAGCTCGCCTTCCTGGAGAACTAGCGGCTACAATGAGCAGTTCTTC.

The rearrangement links TRBV13 to TRBJ2-1; TRBD2 matches at 12 bases. The CDR3 is 17 amino acids. From germline, CDR1 is PRHDT and CDR2 FYEKMQ (reference sequence). Trimming cost V 4 bases and J 6 bases; bases outside gene matches: 10. The CDR3: CASSYHSSGGAANEQFF. In DNA form, the CDR3 reads TGTGCCAGCAGCTACCATTCTAGCGGGGGGGCCGCCAATGAGCAGTTCTTC.

The rearrangement links TRBV10-3 to TRBJ2-5; tentatively, D is TRBD2 (6 bases). Trimming took off 1 base at V and 0 bases at J, with 9 bases between the two ends. Per germline, CDR1 ENHRY and CDR2 SYGVKD. The CDR3 is made up of 15 amino acids. The CDR3 DNA reads as TGTGCCATCAGTGAGTTCCGACTAGACCAAGAGACCCAGTACTTC. Amino acids: CAISEFRLDQETQYF.

CDR3 region: CAISESQGGGANYGYTF. The CDR3 DNA reads as TGTGCCATCAGTGAGTCCCAGGGGGGAGGAGCTAACTATGGCTACACCTTC. The V call is TRBV10-3, the J call TRBJ1-2; the match to TRBD1 covers 7 bases. V dropped 0 bases and J dropped 0; count of bases not matched to a gene: 7. Per the germline V gene, CDR1 is ENHRY and CDR2 is SYGVKD. This CDR3 has 17 residues.

J is TRBJ2-1 and V is TRBV9, with D maybe TRBD2 (6 bases). The CDR3 consists of 15 residues. The germline CDR1 and CDR2 sequences are SGDLS and YYNGEE. Trimming shortened V by 4 bases and J by 4 bases, and 15 bases separated the two germline ends. The CDR3 sequence is CASSSDGSGYNEQFF. CDR3 DNA sequence: TGTGCCAGCAGCTCGGACGGTAGCGGATACAATGAGCAGTTCTTC.

This clone was detected only once. The rearrangement uses TRBV7-9 and TRBJ2-5; 9 bases match TRBD2. CDR3 size: 13 residues. V dropped 5 bases and J dropped 4; count of bases not matched to a gene: 2. Germline V gene lookup returns CDR1 SEHNR and CDR2 FQNEAQ (reference sequence). For the CDR3, the DNA is TGTGCCAGCAGCGGCGGGGGGGCAGAGACCCAGTACTTC. Translated, it gives CASSGGGAETQYF.

The CDR3 sequence: CASSPRGGETEAFF. The CDR3 bases are TGCGCCAGCAGCCCCAGAGGGGGGGAGACTGAAGCTTTCTTT. The rearrangement uses TRBV5-1 and TRBJ1-1, with D perhaps matching TRBD1 (6 bases). V lost 4 bases and J lost 5, with 15 bases in between. The CDR3 runs to 14 residues. CDR1 and CDR2 from the germline V gene are SGHRS and YFSETQ.

This clone has just a few counts. The gene calls are TRBV6-1 and TRBJ1-5; TRBD1 matches at 8 bases. The J segment lost 6 bases and the V segment lost 4 bases, leaving 8 bases of the junction unmatched. The CDR3 spans 15 residues. Germline CDR1 and CDR2: MNHNS and SASEGT. The DNA for the CDR3 is TGTGCCAGCAGTGCCGTGACAGGGGCTGTTCAGCCCCAGCATTTT. Protein sequence: CASSAVTGAVQPQHF.

The chain's CDR3 is CASSLFRGGPYEQYF. As DNA, the CDR3 is TGCGCCAGCAGCTTGTTTCGGGGGGGACCCTACGAGCAGTACTTC. The chain links TRBV5-1 to TRBJ2-7, with 8 bases aligning to TRBD2. CDR3 length: 15 residues. Germline V gives CDR1 SGHRS, CDR2 YFSETQ. V dropped 1 base and J dropped 2; count of bases not matched to a gene: 5.

The chain recombines TRBV7-9 with TRBJ1-6; possibly TRBD1 for D (6 bases). Deletions cut 8 bases from V and 8 bases from J, with 13 bases between. The V gene's germline CDR1 is SEHNR and CDR2 FQNEAQ (reference sequence). The CDR3 extends over 13 amino acids. CDR3 sequence reads: CASLNRADSPLHF. CDR3 DNA sequence: TGTGCCAGCTTGAACAGGGCCGATTCACCCCTCCACTTT.

The count of this clone is one. The rearrangement uses TRBV7-8 and TRBJ1-5, with 7 bases lining up with TRBD1. Trimming removed 5 bases from V and 10 bases from J; junction bases left unmatched: 11. The CDR3 sequence is 14 residues long. Germline CDR1 reads SGHVS; CDR2 reads FQNEAQ. The CDR3, as DNA: TGTGCCAGCAGCCGGACAGGAGAAGTTGGTCCCCAGCATTTT. Amino acids: CASSRTGEVGPQHF. Filled out from reference TRBV7-8 and TRBJ1-5, the complete variable domain reads GAGVSQSPRYKVAKRGQDVALRCDPISGHVSLFWYQQALGQGPEFLTYFQNEAQLDKSGLPSDRFFAERPEGSVSTLKIQRTQQEDSAVYLCASSRTGEVGPQHFGDGTRLSIL.

CDR3: CASSWGQVNQPQHF. The CDR3 DNA sequence: TGTGCCAGCAGCTGGGGACAGGTGAATCAGCCCCAGCATTTT. J is TRBJ1-5 and V is TRBV7-9; TRBD1 matches at 8 bases. CDR1 is SEHNR, CDR2 FQNEAQ, per germline (reference sequence). The CDR3 runs to 14 residues. V dropped 4 bases and J dropped 4; count of bases not matched to a gene: 3.

The V call is TRBV14, the J call TRBJ2-1; 8 nucleotides match TRBD2. Germline V gives CDR1 SGHDN, CDR2 FVKESK. V was pared by 2 bases and J by 3 bases, with 6 bases of the junction left unmatched. CDR3 size: 16 residues. The chain's CDR3 is CASSQRIAGFYNEQFF. As DNA, the CDR3 is TGTGCCAGCAGCCAACGGATAGCGGGATTCTACAATGAGCAGTTCTTC.

This chain joins TRBV2 and TRBJ1-5; D is perhaps TRBD1 (6 bases). This CDR3 spans 15 amino acids. V lost 6 bases, J lost 2 bases, and 14 bases lay in between. Germline V gene sequence: CDR1 SNHLY, CDR2 FYNNEI. Here the CDR3 DNA reads TGTGCCAGCAGCGCAGAACAGGGTGGCAATCAGCCCCAGCATTTT. The encoded protein is CASSAEQGGNQPQHF.